Each of the 6 T cell receptor beta chains below was sequenced from the same sample in a study of blood T cell repertoires in COVID-19. Only in-frame clones appear in the TCRdb table, and some are missing; sequencing was by immunoSEQ multiplex PCR. The sample lists 50,000 to 70,000 clones, about 91% occurring once. The source material was peripheral blood. These receptors were obtained from a man aged 55 to 70 with acute or convalescent COVID-19.

J is TRBJ2-7 and V is TRBV7-3; 7 bases map to TRBD2. Per the germline V gene, CDR1 is SGHTA and CDR2 is FQGTGA. J gave up 2 bases and V 5 bases, and 6 bases lay outside the gene matches. CDR3 length equals 14 residues. CDR3 residues: CASSPGAGPYEQYF. CDR3 in DNA: TGTGCCAGCAGCCCCGGAGCGGGACCCTACGAGCAGTACTTC.

The chain employs TRBV28 and TRBJ1-4; 12 bases match TRBD1. Germline V lookup: CDR1 MDHEN, CDR2 SYDVKM. There are 15 residues in the CDR3. The junction had 7 bases not matched to a gene; V was cut back by 6 bases and J by 8 bases. CDR3 nucleotide sequence: TGTGCCAGCAGCCTGGGGGGGACAGGGGGCGAAAAACTGTTTTTT. Residues: CASSLGGTGGEKLFF.

The chain couples TRBV7-4 to TRBJ1-5; D is ambiguous. V lost 1 base and J lost 2, with 12 bases in between. This CDR3 region has 16 residues. In germline, CDR1 is SGHVT, CDR2 SQSDAQ. The CDR3 DNA reads TGTGCCAGCAGCTTAGGGCACAGAGATTGCAATCAGCCCCAGCATTTT. It encodes CASSLGHRDCNQPQHF.

The rearrangement links TRBV3-1 (or the pseudogene TRBV3-2) to TRBJ2-1; D is perhaps TRBD2 (5 bases). CDR1 and CDR2 from the germline V gene are LGHDT and YNNKEL (reference sequence). The CDR3 is made up of 14 amino acids. The V gene lost 2 bases and the J gene lost 2 bases, with 7 bases spanning the gap. This CDR3 is CASSQREAYNEQFF. CDR3 nucleotides: TGTGCCAGCAGCCAACGGGAAGCCTACAATGAGCAGTTCTTC.

Written as DNA, the CDR3 is TGTGCCACCGAAGGGGGCTACGAGCAGTACTTC. Encoded protein: CATEGGYEQYF. The chain has TRBV28 and TRBJ2-7; D perhaps matches TRBD1 (6 bases). Trimming stripped 10 bases from V and 3 bases from J, with 10 bases between. The CDR3 covers 11 residues. Germline assignment: CDR1 MDHEN and CDR2 SYDVKM. Using reference TRBV28 and TRBJ2-7 for the parts outside the CDR3, the full variable domain is DVKVTQSSRYLVKRTGEKVFLECVQDMDHENMFWYRQDPGLGLRLIYFSYDVKMKEKGDIPEGYSVSREKKERFSLILESASTNQTSMYLCATEGGYEQYFGPGTRLTVT.

The chain couples TRBV2 to TRBJ2-7; 8 nucleotides agree with TRBD1. There are 13 residues in the CDR3. V trimming: 7 bases; J trimming: 5 bases; junction bases outside the gene matches: 7. Germline V gene data show CDR1 as SNHLY and CDR2 as FYNNEI. CDR3 region: CASTQDRANEQYF. The CDR3 region has the DNA TGTGCCAGCACCCAGGACAGGGCCAACGAGCAGTACTTC.